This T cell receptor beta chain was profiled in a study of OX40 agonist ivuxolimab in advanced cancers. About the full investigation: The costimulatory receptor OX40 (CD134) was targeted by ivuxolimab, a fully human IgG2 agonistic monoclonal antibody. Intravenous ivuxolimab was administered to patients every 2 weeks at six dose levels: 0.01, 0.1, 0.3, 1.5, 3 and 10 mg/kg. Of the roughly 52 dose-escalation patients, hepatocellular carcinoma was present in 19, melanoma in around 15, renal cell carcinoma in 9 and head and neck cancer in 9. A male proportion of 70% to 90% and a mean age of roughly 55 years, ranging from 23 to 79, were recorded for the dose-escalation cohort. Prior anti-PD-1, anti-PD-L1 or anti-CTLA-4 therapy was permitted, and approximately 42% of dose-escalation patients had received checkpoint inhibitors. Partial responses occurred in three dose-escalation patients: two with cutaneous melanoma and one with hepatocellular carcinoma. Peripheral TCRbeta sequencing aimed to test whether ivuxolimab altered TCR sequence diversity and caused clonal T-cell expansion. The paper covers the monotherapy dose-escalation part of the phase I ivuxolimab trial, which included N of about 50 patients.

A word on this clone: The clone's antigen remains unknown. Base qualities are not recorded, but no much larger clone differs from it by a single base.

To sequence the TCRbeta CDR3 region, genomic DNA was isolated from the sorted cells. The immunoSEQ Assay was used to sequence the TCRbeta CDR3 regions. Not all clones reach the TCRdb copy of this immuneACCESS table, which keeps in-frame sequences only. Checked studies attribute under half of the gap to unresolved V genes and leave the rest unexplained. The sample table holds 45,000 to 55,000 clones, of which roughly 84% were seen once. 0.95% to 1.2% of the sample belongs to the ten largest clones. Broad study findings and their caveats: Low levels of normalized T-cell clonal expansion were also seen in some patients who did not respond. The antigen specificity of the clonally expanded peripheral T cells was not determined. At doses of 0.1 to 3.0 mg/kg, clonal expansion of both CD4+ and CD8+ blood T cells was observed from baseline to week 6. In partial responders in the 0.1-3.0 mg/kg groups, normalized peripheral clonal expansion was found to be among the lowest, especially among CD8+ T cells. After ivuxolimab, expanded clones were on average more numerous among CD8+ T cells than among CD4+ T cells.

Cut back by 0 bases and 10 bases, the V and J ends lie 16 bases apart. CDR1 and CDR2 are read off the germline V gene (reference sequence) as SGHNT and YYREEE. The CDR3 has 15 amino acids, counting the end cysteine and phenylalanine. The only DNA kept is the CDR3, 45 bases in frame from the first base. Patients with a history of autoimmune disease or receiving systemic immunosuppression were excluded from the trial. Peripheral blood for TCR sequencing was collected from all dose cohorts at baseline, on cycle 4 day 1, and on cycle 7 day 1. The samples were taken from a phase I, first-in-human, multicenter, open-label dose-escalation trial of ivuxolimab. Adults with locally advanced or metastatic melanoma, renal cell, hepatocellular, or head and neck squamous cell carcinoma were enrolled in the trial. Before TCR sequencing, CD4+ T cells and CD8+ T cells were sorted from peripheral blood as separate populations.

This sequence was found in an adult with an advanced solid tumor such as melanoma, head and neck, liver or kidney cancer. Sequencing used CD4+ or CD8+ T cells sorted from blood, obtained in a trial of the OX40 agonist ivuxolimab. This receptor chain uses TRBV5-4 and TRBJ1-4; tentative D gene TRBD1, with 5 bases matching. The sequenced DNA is TGTGCCAGCAGCTTGGGCGGGGCGGGTAGGGTAAAACTGTTTTTT. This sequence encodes CASSLGGAGRVKLFF. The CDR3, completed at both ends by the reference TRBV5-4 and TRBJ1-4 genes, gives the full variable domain ETGVTQSPTHLIKTRGQQVTLRCSSQSGHNTVSWYQQALGQGPQFIFQYYREEENGRGNFPPRFSGLQFPNYSSELNVNALELDDSALYLCASSLGGAGRVKLFFGSGTQLSVL.